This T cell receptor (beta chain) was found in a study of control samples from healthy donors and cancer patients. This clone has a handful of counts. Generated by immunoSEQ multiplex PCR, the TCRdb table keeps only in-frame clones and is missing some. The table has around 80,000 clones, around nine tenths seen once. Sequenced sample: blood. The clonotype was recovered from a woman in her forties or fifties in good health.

In nucleotides, the CDR3 is TGTGCCACCGCTTTAGGGCAGGTGAGTGATGAGCAGTTCTTC. Its protein is CATALGQVSDEQFF. The chain carries TRBV24-1 and TRBJ2-1, with no clear D. V was trimmed by 9 bases and J by 8 bases, leaving 19 bases between them. This CDR3 is 14 amino acids long. CDR1 and CDR2 (germline): KGHDR, SFDVKD.